A single T cell receptor (beta chain) is shown here with its context. This record belongs to a study of Ad26.COV2.S vaccination and SARS-CoV-2 variants. Study-level background: Donor joined the COV1001 Ad26.COV2.S trial arm. The study gave Ad26.COV2.S intramuscularly, once or twice 56 days apart.

Clones were sequenced by immunoSEQ multiplex PCR, and TCRdb holds only the in-frame ones, with some missing. The data hold about 400,000 clones, with over 75% observed a single time. As to treatment: 19 received Ad26.COV2.S at low or high dose, single or two shots; roughly five received placebo; per-sample allocation not given. Specimen acquisition occurred on day 63 following the initial vaccine or placebo injection. CDR3 length: 12 residues. Trimming removed 7 bases at V and 11 bases at J, with 17 bases between. Looked up from germline, CDR1 is LGHDT and CDR2 is YNNKEL (reference sequence). The source was peripheral blood, collected in a trial of Ad26.COV2.S vaccine versus placebo. The receptor comes from a person between 18 and 59 years old who received the Ad26.COV2.S COVID-19 vaccine or a placebo. This chain joins TRBV3-1 (or the pseudogene TRBV3-2) and TRBJ1-1; D is uncertain. CDR3 sequence: CASTSDSRTAFF. Written as DNA, the CDR3 is TGTGCCAGCACCTCGGACTCCCGAACGGCTTTCTTT.